This TCR beta chain is drawn from a study of blood T cell repertoires in COVID-19. The cohort comprised adults aged 18 to 89 years residing in under 25 US areas. Cohort 3 recovered donors had two negative PCRs, clearance, or symptom resolution. In the authors' methods: Researchers report that nucleated cell counts were estimated from reference gene primer amplification. Only in-frame clones appear in the TCRdb table, and some are missing; sequencing was by immunoSEQ multiplex PCR. The V and J calls and the clone size are those of that table, but D and trimming were determined from the DNA. The table includes about 270,000 clones, about 87% detected once. The CDR3 loop spans 16 amino acids. Germline lookup yields CDR1 KGHSH and CDR2 LQKENI. Trimming cost V 2 bases and J 3 bases, with 14 bases left between them.

The chain combines TRBV18 with TRBJ2-1; weak D call: TRBD2 (5 bases). The source of this sequence is a woman in her 50s who had recovered from COVID-19. Sequences were obtained from PBMCs or T cells enriched from blood (not recorded which). CDR3 in amino acids: CASSPKQLDFYNEQFF. The CDR3 DNA reads TGTGCCAGCTCACCAAAACAACTAGATTTCTACAATGAGCAGTTCTTC. Full variable domain (rest looked up from reference TRBV18 and TRBJ2-1): NAGVMQNPRHLVRRRGQEARLRCSPMKGHSHVYWYRQLPEEGLKFMVYLQKENIIDESGMPKERFSAEFPKEGPSILRIQQVVRGDSAAYFCASSPKQLDFYNEQFFGPGTRLTVL.